This section outlines one T cell receptor (delta chain) sequence together with its context. It may be a read error: a sequence one base away is much more abundant. The data belong to a study of gamma-delta chains in newborns, infants, children. Study background: Polyclonal expansion of innate γδ T cells after birth follows microbial exposure.

Germline CDR1 and CDR2: GEAIGNYY and EKD. The CDR3 spans 18 residues. The J segment lost 2 bases and the V segment lost 0 bases, leaving 4 bases of the junction unmatched. TCRdb applied CATT to the reads for clone calling. This table has about 3,100 delta-chain clones, about 4% appearing once. The chain joins TRDV2 to TRDJ3, with TRDD3 identical over 9 bases. Sample: blood. This TCR was sampled from a child who was a newborn, infant or young child, either healthy, febrile or measles-vaccinated (not recorded which). CDR3 bases: TGTGCCTGTGACACCTACTGGGGGAGCCCCTGGGACACCCGACAGATGTTTTTC. Translating gives CACDTYWGSPWDTRQMFF.